This is a list of T cell receptor beta chains from one sample in a study of blood T cell repertoires in COVID-19. TCRdb's table, derived via immunoSEQ multiplex PCR, lists solely in-frame clones and lacks some. Here the sample spans about 400,000 clones, around 90% being singletons. The sample taken for sequencing was PBMCs or T cells enriched from blood (not recorded which). These receptors all stem from a woman aged 40 to 55 with acute COVID-19. The CDR3 runs from the conserved cysteine through the conserved F or W. A D gene is named only where the DNA matches it firmly. Expanded clones are given a class, and other clones once, few, many or no size at all.

TRBV6-5	.	TRBJ2-7	.	CASSPGQNYEQYF	TGTGCCAGCAGCCCAGGACAAAACTACGAGCAGTACTTC
TRBV6-5	.	TRBJ2-1	.	CASSRTVHNEQFF	TGTGCCAGCAGCCGGACAGTCCACAATGAGCAGTTCTTC
TRBV11-2	.	TRBJ2-3	TRBD2	CASSHGLAGFTDTQYF	TGTGCCAGCAGCCACGGACTAGCGGGGTTCACAGATACGCAGTATTTT
TRBV3-1/TRBV3-2	.	TRBJ1-2	.	CASSPTINYGYTF	TGTGCCAGCAGTCCGACAATTAACTATGGCTACACCTTC
TRBV5-6	.	TRBJ2-7	.	CASSRGRPSYEQYF	TGTGCCAGCAGCCGAGGGAGGCCGTCCTACGAGCAGTACTTC
TRBV2	.	TRBJ1-2	TRBD1	CASSEQDRGTGYTF	TGTGCCAGCAGTGAACAAGACAGGGGTACGGGCTACACCTTC
TRBV10-3	.	TRBJ2-1	TRBD1	CAISGAWGQGGNEQFF	TGTGCCATCAGTGGGGCCTGGGGACAGGGTGGTAATGAGCAGTTCTTC
TRBV6-6	.	TRBJ2-7	TRBD1	CASNSPDLTGGHEQYF	TGTGCCAGCAACTCTCCGGACCTGACAGGGGGGCACGAGCAGTACTTC
TRBV19	.	TRBJ1-1	.	CASSIGNTEAFF	TGTGCCAGTAGTATCGGGAACACTGAAGCTTTCTTT
TRBV7-9	.	TRBJ1-3	TRBD1	CASSLVRGQGSSGNTIYF	TGTGCCAGCAGCTTAGTCAGGGGACAGGGGAGCTCTGGAAACACCATATATTTT
TRBV30	.	TRBJ1-4	.	CAWSVGGAREKLFF	TGTGCCTGGAGTGTGGGTGGGGCAAGGGAAAAACTGTTTTTT
TRBV27	.	TRBJ2-7	.	CASSPTTGWEQYF	TGTGCCAGCAGCCCTACCACGGGGTGGGAGCAGTACTTC
TRBV4-1	.	TRBJ1-5	TRBD1	CASSQGPGQGARGNQPQHF	TGCGCCAGCAGCCAAGGTCCGGGACAGGGGGCACGGGGCAATCAGCCCCAGCATTTT
TRBV27	.	TRBJ1-2	.	CASSSVGHSYGYTF	TGTGCCAGCAGTTCAGTCGGACACAGCTATGGCTACACCTTC
TRBV5-1	.	TRBJ2-3	.	CASSLGFDGSTDTQYF	TGCGCCAGCAGCTTGGGTTTTGACGGGAGCACAGATACGCAGTATTTT
TRBV2	.	TRBJ1-2	TRBD1	CASSVPGQVVGGYTF	TGTGCCAGCAGCGTCCCGGGACAGGTGGTGGGAGGCTACACCTTC
TRBV13	.	TRBJ1-1	.	CASSSFNGGNTEAFF	TGTGCCAGCAGCTCGTTCAACGGTGGGAACACTGAAGCTTTCTTT
TRBV5-8	.	TRBJ1-2	.	CASGSGYTF	TGTGCCAGTGGGAGTGGCTACACCTTC
TRBV5-4	.	TRBJ2-3	TRBD1	CASSLDRGQTDTQYF	TGTGCCAGCAGCTTGGACAGGGGGCAAACAGATACGCAGTATTTT
TRBV29-1	once	TRBJ1-1	TRBD1	CSVTGAVNTEAFF	TGCAGCGTAACAGGGGCCGTGAACACTGAAGCTTTCTTT
TRBV3-1/TRBV3-2	.	TRBJ1-3	TRBD1	CASSQRDRVGNTIYF	TGTGCCAGCAGTCAAAGGGACAGGGTCGGAAACACCATATATTTT
TRBV7-9	.	TRBJ1-6	.	CASSLTASTNSPLHF	TGTGCCAGCAGCTTAACAGCCTCAACCAATTCACCCCTCCACTTT
TRBV10-3	.	TRBJ1-1	.	CAISESLNFEAFF	TGTGCCATCAGTGAATCCCTTAATTTTGAAGCTTTCTTT
TRBV5-6	.	TRBJ1-5	.	CASSLGSGAVDQPQHF	TGTGCCAGCAGCTTGGGTTCAGGGGCGGTGGATCAGCCCCAGCATTTT
TRBV29-1	.	TRBJ1-4	TRBD1	CSVILRDRVLGKLFF	TGCAGCGTTATACTCCGGGACAGGGTTTTAGGGAAACTGTTTTTT
TRBV9	.	TRBJ2-2	TRBD2	CASSVDLAGVDGTGELFF	TGTGCCAGCAGCGTAGATCTAGCGGGGGTAGACGGCACCGGGGAGCTGTTTTTT
TRBV19	few	TRBJ1-5	.	CASSIQGLDQPQHF	TGTGCCAGTAGTATCCAGGGTTTAGATCAGCCCCAGCATTTT
TRBV27	.	TRBJ2-7	TRBD1	CASSLLTGGYEQYF	TGTGCCAGCAGTTTACTCACAGGGGGCTACGAGCAGTACTTC
TRBV6-5	.	TRBJ1-4	.	CASRDSFTNEKLFF	TGTGCCAGCAGGGACAGTTTCACTAATGAAAAACTGTTTTTT
TRBV2	.	TRBJ1-4	.	CASNYHTNEKLFF	TGTGCCAGCAATTATCATACAAATGAAAAACTGTTTTTT
TRBV3-1/TRBV3-2	.	TRBJ1-4	TRBD1	CASSQRRPGGEAKLFF	TGTGCCAGCAGCCAAAGAAGACCAGGGGGCGAAGCAAAACTGTTTTTT
TRBV5-4	.	TRBJ2-3	.	CASSQTSSSADTQYF	TGTGCCAGCAGCCAAACCTCCTCTAGCGCAGATACGCAGTATTTT
TRBV7-9	.	TRBJ2-5	.	CATQDEETQYF	TGTGCCACCCAAGATGAGGAGACCCAGTACTTC
TRBV2	.	TRBJ2-2	TRBD2	CASSEALAGEGELFF	TGTGCCAGCAGTGAAGCACTAGCGGGGGAAGGGGAGCTGTTTTTT
TRBV19	.	TRBJ1-5	.	CASSSYRTGDPNQPQHF	TGTGCCAGTAGTAGTTACCGGACGGGGGATCCCAATCAGCCCCAGCATTTT